One sample yielded the 20 T cell receptor beta chains listed below, sequenced in a study of ipilimumab plus nivolumab after autologous stem cell transplantation. Sequencing was performed with immunoSEQ multiplex PCR; in TCRdb, only in-frame clones are kept and a portion is missing. The sample holds 8,500 to 10,000 clones; nearly 70% are singletons and the top ten take about 19%. The material was PBMCs, obtained in a trial of ipilimumab plus nivolumab as post-transplant consolidation. The receptors come from a female donor with multiple myeloma.

V gene TRBV5-1 combines with J gene TRBJ1-2, with TRBD1 matching over 10 bases. The ends lost 0 bases at V and 2 bases at J; junction bases unmatched: 7. The CDR3 contains 17 residues. Germline CDR1 and CDR2: SGHRS and YFSETQ. The CDR3 DNA reads as TGCGCCAGCAGCTTGGGTGTCCCGGGACAGGGGAACTATGGCTACACCTTC. It specifies CASSLGVPGQGNYGYTF.

Only a few counts were recorded for this clone. CDR3 protein: CASSFPAGKDSYNEQFF. The CDR3 DNA follows: TGTGCCAGCAGCTTCCCTGCGGGGAAAGACTCCTACAATGAGCAGTTCTTC. This chain links TRBV7-9 with TRBJ2-1; D possibly corresponds to TRBD2 (6 bases). The CDR3 runs to 17 residues. CDR1 SEHNR and CDR2 FQNEAQ come from the germline V gene (reference sequence). Trimming shortened V by 3 bases and J by 0 bases, and 15 bases separated the two germline ends. The complete variable domain, with remaining parts taken from reference TRBV7-9 and TRBJ2-1, reads DTGVSQNPRHKITKRGQNVTFRCDPISEHNRLYWYRQTLGQGPEFLTYFQNEAQLEKSRLLSDRFSAERPKGSFSTLEIQRTEQGDSAMYLCASSFPAGKDSYNEQFFGPGTRLTVL.

J is TRBJ1-1 and V is TRBV21-1; TRBD1, the table's D call, was not compared with the DNA. TRBV21-1 is shown as a pseudogene. This CDR3 has 17 residues. CDR3 nucleotide sequence: TGTGCCAGCAGCAAATCGGAGGGGACAGGGAAGGGAAGAGAAGCTTTCTTT. Protein product: CASSKSEGTGKGREAFF.

In DNA form, the CDR3 reads TGTGCCACCAGCCGGACAGCGGGGCAGGAGCCCCAGCATTTT. It translates to CATSRTAGQEPQHF. The chain joins TRBV15 to TRBJ1-5, with D maybe TRBD1 (6 bases). V lost 5 bases, J lost 8 bases, and 16 bases lay in between. The length of the CDR3 is 14 residues. Germline V gives CDR1 LNHNV, CDR2 YYDKDF (reference sequence).

V usage is TRBV7-6 and J usage is TRBJ1-1; 8 bases line up with TRBD1. The CDR3 has 15 residues. The V segment lost 3 bases and the J segment 4 bases; nucleotides outside the gene matches: 7. The V gene's germline CDR1 is SGHVS and CDR2 FNYEAQ. Here the CDR3 reads CASSLDGTGSTEAFF. In DNA, the CDR3 is TGTGCCAGCAGCTTGGACGGGACAGGATCCACTGAAGCTTTCTTT.

The chain employs TRBV5-5 and TRBJ2-7; D perhaps matches TRBD2 (5 bases). Germline V gene lookup returns CDR1 SGHKS and CDR2 YYEKEE (reference sequence). The V end was cut by 7 bases, the J end by 4 bases, with 15 bases between. The CDR3 runs to 13 residues. The CDR3 sequence: CASQKHSDYEQYF. CDR3 DNA: TGTGCCAGCCAAAAACATAGCGATTACGAGCAGTACTTC. The full variable domain, its missing parts supplied by reference TRBV5-5 and TRBJ2-7, is DAGVTQSPTHLIKTRGQQVTLRCSPISGHKSVSWYQQVLGQGPQFIFQYYEKEERGRGNFPDRFSARQFPNYSSELNVNALLLGDSALYLCASQKHSDYEQYFGPGTRLTVT.

V usage is TRBV7-6 and J usage is TRBJ2-3; 12 bases line up with TRBD2. There are 16 residues in the CDR3. After removal of 4 bases from V and 5 bases from J, the junction contained 7 bases not matched to a gene. The germline V gene encodes CDR1 SGHVS and CDR2 FNYEAQ. The CDR3 sequence is CASSSGLAGPLDTQYF. CDR3 DNA: TGTGCCAGCAGCTCCGGACTAGCGGGACCTCTAGATACGCAGTATTTT.

The V call is TRBV19, the J call TRBJ1-6; no definite D call. The V end was cut by 7 bases, the J end by 7 bases, with 11 bases between. The germline V gene encodes CDR1 LNHDA and CDR2 SQIVND (reference sequence). The CDR3 spans 13 residues. The CDR3, as DNA: TGTGCCAGTAACAATCGGCCGAATTCACCCCTCCACTTT. Translation: CASNNRPNSPLHF.

The chain has TRBV6-5 and TRBJ1-2, with 7 bases matching TRBD1. The CDR3 loop spans 15 amino acids. Germline CDR1 is MNHEY and CDR2 is SVGAGI. The trim removed 2 bases at V and 7 bases at J, leaving 10 bases unmatched. In DNA form, the CDR3 reads TGTGCCAGCAGTTACCGGGGGAGGGGGCTGGGTGGCTACACCTTC. Translated: CASSYRGRGLGGYTF.

The J gene is TRBJ2-1, the V gene TRBV5-3; 7 positions match TRBD2. TRBV5-3 is recorded as an ORF, its role being uncertain. Unmatched junction bases numbered 14, after V lost 4 bases and J lost 10 bases. The CDR3 covers 15 residues. CDR3 in amino acids: CARSLTSERRVEQFF. The CDR3 DNA is TGTGCCAGAAGCCTCACTAGCGAACGAAGAGTAGAGCAGTTCTTC.

This clone occurred a few times. V gene TRBV27 combines with J gene TRBJ2-7; 13 bases are a match to TRBD2. V was clipped by 6 bases and J by 2 bases; unmatched bases: 4. This CDR3 has 15 residues. Germline CDR1 and CDR2: MNHEY and SMNVEV (reference sequence). In nucleotides, the CDR3 is TGTGCCAGCAGGGGGGGGACTAGCGGGGCCTACGAGCAGTACTTC. It encodes CASRGGTSGAYEQYF.

This chain links TRBV7-3 with TRBJ2-1, with 11 bases identical to TRBD2. CDR1 is SGHTA, CDR2 FQGTGA, per germline. V gave up 5 bases and J gave up 7 bases; unmatched junction bases: 7. The CDR3 loop spans 15 amino acids. The CDR3 here is CASSEAASGRNEQFF. For the CDR3, the DNA is TGTGCCAGCAGCGAAGCGGCTAGCGGGAGGAATGAGCAGTTCTTC.

CDR3: CASSLGQGNYGYTF. The CDR3, as DNA: TGTGCCAGCAGCTTGGGTCAGGGTAACTATGGCTACACCTTC. The rearrangement links TRBV5-4 to TRBJ1-2; D may be TRBD1 (5 bases). Germline V gene lookup returns CDR1 SGHNT and CDR2 YYREEE (reference sequence). V lost 0 bases and J 1 base, leaving 7 bases between the germline ends. The CDR3 consists of 14 residues.

This clone was recorded a few times. This sequence joins TRBV5-1 and TRBJ1-2; maybe TRBD1 (6 bases). In germline, CDR1 is SGHRS, CDR2 YFSETQ. The V end lost 0 bases, the J end lost 3 bases, and 18 bases lay between the germline ends. This CDR3 is 17 amino acids long. This CDR3 is CASSLARGGAGDYGYTF. The CDR3 nucleotides are TGCGCCAGCAGCTTGGCCAGAGGGGGGGCCGGAGACTATGGCTACACCTTC.

V is TRBV28 and J is TRBJ1-5; possible D gene TRBD1, 6 bases. The V gene's germline CDR1 is MDHEN and CDR2 SYDVKM. CDR3 length equals 15 residues. Trimming pared 1 base from V and 7 bases from J, leaving 14 bases between. The CDR3 sequence is CASSLYRQVQQPQHF. The CDR3 bases are TGTGCCAGCAGTTTATACCGACAGGTGCAGCAGCCCCAGCATTTT.

The chain combines TRBV28 with TRBJ2-7; possibly TRBD1 or TRBD2 for D (6 bases each). Germline V lookup: CDR1 MDHEN, CDR2 SYDVKM. The CDR3 is 14 residues long. Deletions cut 7 bases from V and 4 bases from J, with 17 bases between. CDR3 protein: CASMEGDFVYEQYF. In DNA form, the CDR3 reads TGTGCCAGCATGGAGGGGGATTTTGTATACGAGCAGTACTTC.

Of note for this clone: Other DNA sequences in the sample encode the same CDR3. The chain recombines TRBV7-9 with TRBJ1-1; no reliable D call. Germline CDR1 SEHNR, CDR2 FQNEAQ (reference sequence). CDR3 length: 13 amino acids. Trimming shortened V by 0 bases and J by 2 bases, and 4 bases separated the two germline ends. CDR3 residues: CASSLALNTEAFF. The CDR3 DNA sequence: TGTGCCAGCAGCTTAGCGCTTAACACTGAAGCTTTCTTT.

This clone was recorded a few times. The chain combines TRBV7-2 with TRBJ2-1; perhaps TRBD2 as D (6 bases). Germline assignment: CDR1 SGHTA and CDR2 FQGNSA. The V and J ends lost 1 base and 4 bases respectively, with 17 bases between them. The CDR3 loop spans 17 amino acids. CDR3 in amino acids: CASSLDSGPSLYNEQFF. CDR3 DNA: TGTGCCAGCAGCTTAGACAGCGGGCCCAGCCTATACAATGAGCAGTTCTTC. The complete variable domain, with remaining parts taken from reference TRBV7-2 and TRBJ2-1, reads GAGVSQSPSNKVTEKGKDVELRCDPISGHTALYWYRQSLGQGLEFLIYFQGNSAPDKSGLPSDRFSAERTGGSVSTLTIQRTQQEDSAVYLCASSLDSGPSLYNEQFFGPGTRLTVL.

DNA for the CDR3: TGTGCCAGCAGCTTTGGACGGGCCTACGAGCAGTACTTC. The encoded protein is CASSFGRAYEQYF. This chain uses TRBV5-8 with TRBJ2-7; D is undetermined. In germline, CDR1 is SGHTS, CDR2 YDEGEE. This CDR3 is 13 amino acids long. With 2 bases removed from V and 2 bases from J, the gap between germline ends came to 8 bases.

The chain combines TRBV2 with TRBJ2-2; 12 nucleotides match TRBD2. Germline V gene sequence: CDR1 SNHLY, CDR2 FYNNEI. V lost 5 bases, J lost 7 bases, and 5 bases stayed unmatched. The CDR3 sequence is 15 residues long. For the CDR3, the DNA is TGTGCCAGCAGTCTACTAGCGGGAGGAAACGGGGAGCTGTTTTTT. Its translation: CASSLLAGGNGELFF.